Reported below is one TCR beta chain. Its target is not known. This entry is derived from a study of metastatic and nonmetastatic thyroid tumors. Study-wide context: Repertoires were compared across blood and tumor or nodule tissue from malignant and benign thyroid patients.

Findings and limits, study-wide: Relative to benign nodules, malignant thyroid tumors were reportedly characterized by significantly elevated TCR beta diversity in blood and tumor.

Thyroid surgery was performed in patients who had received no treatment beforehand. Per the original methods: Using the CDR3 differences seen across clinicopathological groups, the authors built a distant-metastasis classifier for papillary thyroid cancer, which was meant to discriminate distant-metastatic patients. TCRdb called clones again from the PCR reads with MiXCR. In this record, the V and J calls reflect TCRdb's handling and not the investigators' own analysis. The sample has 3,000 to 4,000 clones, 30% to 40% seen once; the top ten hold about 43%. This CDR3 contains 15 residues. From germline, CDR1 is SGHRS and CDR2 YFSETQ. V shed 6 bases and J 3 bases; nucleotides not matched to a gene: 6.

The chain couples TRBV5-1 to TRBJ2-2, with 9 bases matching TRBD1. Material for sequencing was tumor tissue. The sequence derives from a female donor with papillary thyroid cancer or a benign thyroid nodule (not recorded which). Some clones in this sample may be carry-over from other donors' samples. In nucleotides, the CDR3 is TGCGCCAGCAAACCGGGACAGGGTCACACCGGGGAGCTGTTTTTT. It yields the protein CASKPGQGHTGELFF.